A single sample gave rise to the 26 T cell receptor beta chains below, sequenced in a study of neurological immune-mediated disorders. TCRdb reprocessed the 5' RACE reads via MiXCR and lists one record per CDR3 protein. Of 15,000 or so distinct CDR3 sequences in the sample, less than 25% were seen once. Sequenced: PBMCs. Receptors were obtained from a man over 45 in good health.

This clonotype came up many times. The V and J genes are TRBV7-2 and TRBJ2-3; unclear D gene. The CDR3 runs 12 residues. The germline V gene encodes CDR1 SGHTA and CDR2 FQGNSA. Trimming cost V 3 bases and J 4 bases, with 5 bases left between them. The CDR3 here is CASSLNADTQYF. CDR3 in DNA: TGTGCCAGCAGCTTGAACGCAGATACGCAGTATTTT.

This clonotype is labeled as medium-sized. The chain recombines TRBV20-1 with TRBJ2-2; D unclear. V was trimmed by 3 bases and J by 6 bases, leaving 11 bases between them. CDR3 length: 13 amino acids. CDR1 and CDR2 (germline): DFQATT, SNEGSKA (reference sequence). The CDR3 loop is CSASKSTAGELFF. In DNA form, the CDR3 reads TGCAGTGCTAGCAAGTCGACGGCCGGGGAGCTGTTTTTT.

The chain couples TRBV4-2 to TRBJ2-5; D might be TRBD1 (5 bases). CDR3 size: 14 residues. Germline CDR1 is LGHNA and CDR2 is YNFKEQ. The V end lost 0 bases, the J end lost 4 bases, and 9 bases lay between the germline ends. The CDR3 nucleotides read TGTGCCAGCAGCCAAGATGGGGCTGGAGAGACCCAGTACTTC. This codes for CASSQDGAGETQYF.

This clonotype was counted ten times or more. V and J are TRBV7-2 and TRBJ2-3; D might be TRBD2 (6 bases). Germline loops: CDR1 SGHTA, CDR2 FQGNSA. This CDR3 comprises 16 residues. V was clipped by 5 bases and J by 1 base, with 16 bases between them. The CDR3: CASSAWASERTDTQYF. The CDR3 bases are TGTGCCAGCAGCGCATGGGCTAGCGAACGCACAGATACGCAGTATTTT. The full variable domain, in which reference TRBV7-2 and TRBJ2-3 provide the parts outside the CDR3, is GAGVSQSPSNKVTEKGKDVELRCDPISGHTALYWYRQSLGQGLEFLIYFQGNSAPDKSGLPSDRFSAERTGGSVSTLTIQRTQQEDSAVYLCASSAWASERTDTQYFGPGTRLTVL.

This clonotype was observed many times. This chain uses TRBV5-1 with TRBJ2-3; D possibly corresponds to TRBD2 (6 bases). The CDR3 has 18 amino acids. Germline-derived CDR1 and CDR2 are SGHRS and YFSETQ. Trimming removed 0 bases from V and 3 bases from J, with 20 bases in between. As DNA, the CDR3 is TGCGCCAGCAGCTTGGGCCTCACCCGAGGAGGGCCAACAGATACGCAGTATTTT. This codes for CASSLGLTRGGPTDTQYF. The whole variable domain, filled in from reference TRBV5-1 and TRBJ2-3, reads KAGVTQTPRYLIKTRGQQVTLSCSPISGHRSVSWYQQTPGQGLQFLFEYFSETQRNKGNFPGRFSGRQFSNSRSEMNVSTLELGDSALYLCASSLGLTRGGPTDTQYFGPGTRLTVL.

This clonotype has a count of ten or more. The gene calls are TRBV20-1 and TRBJ2-1; 11 bases align to TRBD2. The V gene end was trimmed by 5 bases and the J gene end by 6 bases; junction bases not matched to a gene: 12. This CDR3 is built from 16 residues. From germline, CDR1 is DFQATT and CDR2 SNEGSKA (reference sequence). For the CDR3, the DNA is TGCAGTGCTCTAACTAGCGGGAGTCCTCCGGGCAATGAGCAGTTCTTC. Translated, it gives CSALTSGSPPGNEQFF.

This clonotype has more than one count but fewer than ten. The chain combines TRBV6-1 with TRBJ2-7; 7 bases line up with TRBD1. This CDR3 region has 14 residues. With 6 bases clipped from V and 3 bases from J, the junction kept 8 bases outside the gene matches. Looked up from germline, CDR1 is MNHNS and CDR2 is SASEGT. CDR3 loop: CASRRGQLNYEQYF. The DNA of the CDR3 is TGTGCCAGCAGGAGGGGACAGTTAAACTACGAGCAGTACTTC.

This chain links TRBV5-1 with TRBJ2-1; 10 bases agree with TRBD2. The CDR3 is 16 amino acids. The J segment lost 7 bases and the V segment lost 2 bases, leaving 9 bases of the junction unmatched. Germline V gene lookup returns CDR1 SGHRS and CDR2 YFSETQ. The CDR3 bases are TGCGCCAGCAGCTTACTAGCGGGGTCCTCCTGGAATGAGCAGTTCTTC. Translated, it gives CASSLLAGSSWNEQFF.

By proportion, this clonotype is medium-sized. This chain joins TRBV20-1 and TRBJ2-7, with D perhaps being TRBD1 or TRBD2 (6 bases each). Trimming took 3 bases from V and 3 from J, leaving 12 bases between them. There are 13 residues in the CDR3. CDR1 DFQATT and CDR2 SNEGSKA come from the germline V gene (reference sequence). The CDR3 nucleotides read TGCAGTGCTAGGGGCAGGGGACTCTACGAGCAGTACTTC. This translates into CSARGRGLYEQYF.

This clonotype was seen at least ten times. The CDR3 protein is CASSLNPGGKTDTQYF. CDR3 nucleotide sequence: TGTGCCAGCAGTCTTAACCCGGGGGGAAAAACAGATACGCAGTATTTT. The chain couples TRBV12-3 or TRBV12-4 to TRBJ2-3; 7 bases match TRBD2. Trimming took 5 bases from V and 3 from J; bases not matched to a gene: 11. The CDR3 extends over 16 amino acids.

There are a few counts of this clonotype. The V gene is TRBV28, the J gene TRBJ1-1, with 8 bases that match TRBD1. Germline V lookup: CDR1 MDHEN, CDR2 SYDVKM. The trim removed 8 bases at V and 4 bases at J, leaving 9 bases unmatched. This CDR3 region has 14 residues. DNA for the CDR3: TGTGCCAGCGGGCCCGGGACAGGTGCCACTGAAGCTTTCTTT. It translates to CASGPGTGATEAFF.

At least ten counts were recorded for this clonotype. V and J are TRBV20-1 and TRBJ2-7, with D unclear. The CDR3 spans 13 residues. The germline V gene has CDR1 DFQATT and CDR2 SNEGSKA (reference sequence). The ends were cut back, 5 bases at V and 3 bases at J, with 14 bases in the middle. The CDR3 spells CSAPTFEDYEQYF. DNA for the CDR3: TGCAGTGCTCCGACCTTCGAGGACTACGAGCAGTACTTC.

The chain combines TRBV27 with TRBJ2-1; TRBD1 matches at 8 bases. Looked up from germline, CDR1 is MNHEY and CDR2 is SMNVEV (reference sequence). With 10 bases clipped from V and 9 bases from J, the junction kept 14 bases outside the gene matches. This CDR3 has 14 residues. The CDR3 DNA reads TGTGCCATCATGGCGGACAGGGTAGGGGGTGAGCAGTTCTTC. Its protein is CAIMADRVGGEQFF.

This clonotype occurred many times. The gene calls are TRBV21-1 and TRBJ2-7; TRBD1, the table's D call, lacks a check against the DNA. TRBV21-1 is labeled a pseudogene. This CDR3 has 14 amino acids. CDR3 sequence (DNA): TGTGCCAGCAGCCCGGGACAGGGCTCCTACGAGCAGTACTTC. Protein: CASSPGQGSYEQYF.

By share, this clonotype counts as medium-sized. V usage is TRBV20-1 and J usage is TRBJ2-3, with 11 positions matching TRBD1. The CDR3 spans 13 residues. Per germline, CDR1 DFQATT and CDR2 SNEGSKA (reference sequence). The CDR3 here is CKERDRGADTQYF. Here the CDR3 DNA reads TGCAAAGAAAGGGACAGGGGGGCAGATACGCAGTATTTT.

This clonotype has a count of ten or more. The chain has TRBV20-1 and TRBJ2-1; possible D gene TRBD2, 6 bases. Trimming pared 6 bases from V and 0 bases from J, leaving 18 bases between. Per the germline V gene, CDR1 is DFQATT and CDR2 is SNEGSKA (reference sequence). The CDR3 consists of 16 residues. The CDR3 nucleotides are TGCAGTGCAACCACACCTGCGGGATCCTCCTACAATGAGCAGTTCTTC. Translation gives CSATTPAGSSYNEQFF.

Within the sample, this clonotype is medium-sized. V and J are TRBV12-3 or TRBV12-4 and TRBJ2-7; no clear D gene. The CDR3 extends over 13 amino acids. With 2 bases removed from V and 3 bases from J, the gap between germline ends came to 8 bases. CDR3 sequence reads: CASSLLGNYEQYF. The DNA for the CDR3 is TGTGCCAGCAGTTTATTAGGGAACTACGAGCAGTACTTC.

Judged by abundance, this clonotype is medium-sized. The chain joins TRBV6-2 or TRBV6-3 to TRBJ2-2; TRBD2 agrees at 10 bases. Germline assignment: CDR1 MNHEY and CDR2 SVGEGT. CDR3 length: 14 amino acids. Germline trimming cut 5 bases from V and 3 bases from J; bases unmatched to any gene: 0. The DNA for the CDR3 is TGTGCCAGCAGTAGCGGGAGGGACACCGGGGAGCTGTTTTTT. The encoded protein is CASSSGRDTGELFF.

The rearrangement uses TRBV4-1 and TRBJ2-1; D possibly matches TRBD1 or TRBD2 (6 bases each). Trimming took 4 bases from V and 10 from J, leaving 8 bases between them. Germline CDR1 reads MGHRA; CDR2 reads YSYEKL. The CDR3 covers 11 residues. CDR3 DNA sequence: TGCGCCAGCAGCCTCGGGGGCGAGCAGTTCTTC. Translated: CASSLGGEQFF.

Relative to its sample, this clonotype is medium-sized. The gene calls are TRBV5-1 and TRBJ2-7, with unresolved D. Germline CDR1 and CDR2: SGHRS and YFSETQ. V lost 0 bases and J 2 bases, leaving 6 bases between the germline ends. The CDR3 is 13 amino acids. The CDR3 region is CASSLELTYEQYF. The CDR3 nucleotides read TGCGCCAGCAGCTTGGAGCTGACCTACGAGCAGTACTTC.

This clonotype was seen many times. The rearrangement uses TRBV7-2 and TRBJ1-2, with D unresolved. The ends were cut back, 1 base at V and 8 bases at J, with 11 bases in the middle. The CDR3 covers 13 residues. The germline CDR1 and CDR2 sequences are SGHTA and FQGNSA. CDR3 sequence: CASSLGVSSGYTF. The CDR3 DNA follows: TGTGCCAGCAGCTTAGGCGTATCGAGCGGCTACACCTTC.

V usage is TRBV10-3 and J usage is TRBJ2-1; possibly TRBD1 for D (5 bases). The V end lost 6 bases, the J end lost 2 bases, and 8 bases lay between the germline ends. Germline loops: CDR1 ENHRY, CDR2 SYGVKD. The CDR3 has 13 residues. The CDR3 spells CAISPDTYNEQFF. The CDR3 DNA reads as TGTGCCATCAGCCCGGACACCTACAATGAGCAGTTCTTC.

This clonotype was recorded at least ten times. The rearrangement joins TRBV20-1 to TRBJ1-2; tentatively, D is TRBD1 (6 bases). This CDR3 is 12 amino acids long. V shed 6 bases and J shed 5 bases, with 13 bases lying between them. Germline-derived CDR1 and CDR2 are DFQATT and SNEGSKA (reference sequence). The CDR3 sequence is CSAVGTNYGYTF. The CDR3 DNA reads TGCAGTGCCGTCGGGACAAATTATGGCTACACCTTC.

This clonotype occurred many times. The chain combines TRBV7-2 with TRBJ2-1; TRBD2 matches at 13 bases. The CDR3 spans 14 residues. With 5 bases clipped from V and 6 bases from J, the junction kept 1 base outside the gene matches. Germline V lookup: CDR1 SGHTA, CDR2 FQGNSA. The CDR3 protein is CASSRTSGSNEQFF. Here the CDR3 DNA reads TGTGCCAGCAGCCGGACTAGCGGGAGCAATGAGCAGTTCTTC.

This clonotype was observed many times. The chain recombines TRBV11-1 with TRBJ2-3; either TRBD1 or TRBD2 may fit D (6 bases each). V lost 2 bases to trimming and J lost 10 bases, with 16 bases between them. The CDR3 contains 14 residues. Germline assignment: CDR1 SGHAT and CDR2 FQDESV (reference sequence). The CDR3: CASSLSRGGLAQYF. CDR3 DNA sequence: TGTGCCAGCAGCTTATCCAGAGGGGGACTGGCGCAGTATTTT.

This clonotype was observed at least ten times. The V call is TRBV12-3 or TRBV12-4, the J call TRBJ2-7; no reliable D call. The CDR3 has 11 amino acids. Trimming removed 1 base at V and 7 bases at J, with 5 bases between. CDR3 sequence: CASSLGEEQYF. CDR3 DNA: TGTGCCAGCAGTTTAGGTGAGGAGCAGTACTTC.